What follows is one T cell receptor beta chain and its context. Recruitment covered about two dozen US areas and drew participants whose ages spanned roughly 18 to 95 years. The CDR3 spans 13 residues. Germline V gene sequence: CDR1 ENHRY, CDR2 SYGVKD. J was trimmed by 4 bases and V by 6 bases; bases with no gene match: 3. This entry belongs to a study of blood T cell repertoires in COVID-19. The wider study: The origin of the acute and convalescent COVID-19 samples was the United States, Italy and Spain. Nucleic acid was either cDNA or gDNA, and it came from T cells, B-cell-depleted T cells, or PBMCs.

As originally analysed: Cell counts per sample came from amplifying reference gene primers. Data came from immunoSEQ multiplex PCR; TCRdb stores just in-frame clones and leaves some out. V and J calls plus clone size are reproduced from that table; the DNA served to infer D and trimming. The sample shows about 310,000 clones, around 89% of them seen only once. Sequencing used PBMCs or T cells enriched from blood (not recorded which). The chain recombines TRBV10-3 with TRBJ1-5; 7 nucleotides agree with TRBD1. This TCR came from a woman aged 18-29 years with acute COVID-19. The CDR3 coding sequence is TGTGCCATCAGGGGACAGCAAAATCAGCCCCAGCATTTT. Its protein product is CAIRGQQNQPQHF.